This entry features one T cell receptor beta chain sequence. Baseline was the first blood sampling point, followed by cycle 4 day 1 and cycle 7 day 1. TCRdb's table, derived via immunoSEQ multiplex PCR, lists solely in-frame clones and lacks some. Of 45,000 to 65,000 clones in the sample, 88% were seen once. The data derive from a study of OX40 agonist ivuxolimab in advanced cancers. In the study overall: The patients' treatment was ivuxolimab, an agonistic anti-OX40 (CD134) antibody. Aged roughly 20 to 85 with a mean of 60 years, they were almost 85% male. Earlier anti-PD-1, anti-PD-L1 or anti-CTLA-4 therapy was permitted; roughly 42% had received some.

The CDR3 is made up of 15 amino acids. Per the germline V gene, CDR1 is SGHTA and CDR2 is FQGTGA. V lost 0 bases and J 4 bases, leaving 13 bases between the germline ends. The sequences come from CD4+ or CD8+ T cells sorted from blood, collected in a trial of the OX40 agonist ivuxolimab. The chain has TRBV7-3 and TRBJ2-7; tentatively, D is TRBD2 (6 bases). The clonotype originates from an adult with an advanced solid tumor such as melanoma, head and neck, liver or kidney cancer. CDR3 region: CASSLTAGPGYEQYF. CDR3 coding DNA: TGTGCCAGCAGCTTAACCGCGGGGCCGGGGTACGAGCAGTACTTC. Variable domain in full (rest from reference TRBV7-3 and TRBJ2-7): GAGVSQTPSNKVTEKGKYVELRCDPISGHTALYWYRQSLGQGPEFLIYFQGTGAADDSGLPNDRFFAVRPEGSVSTLKIQRTERGDSAVYLCASSLTAGPGYEQYFGPGTRLTVT.